One T cell receptor beta chain is described in this entry. What it recognizes is unknown. This sample stems from a study of human thymus T cells. The study, taken as a whole, reports: Both thymic and peripheral blood repertoires showed apparently biased V and J usage.

The CDR3 runs to 13 residues. V gave up 2 bases and J gave up 2 bases, with 6 bases separating them. Germline V lookup: CDR1 SGHNT, CDR2 YYREEE (reference sequence). The table came from immunoSEQ multiplex PCR; TCRdb's copy has only in-frame clones and leaves some out. Of approximately 49,000 clones listed, 95% were seen once; the top ten hold about 0.17%. Healthy Finnish infants undergoing corrective surgery for congenital heart defects provided the donor material. All available leukocytes, rather than a set cell count, yielded the blood DNA. This chain links TRBV5-4 with TRBJ2-3; D gene ambiguous. This clonotype originated in a girl in the first two years of life with a congenital heart defect but otherwise immunologically healthy. The source material was blood. CDR3 DNA: TGTGCCAGCAGCTTTAGCCCCACAGATACGCAGTATTTT. This translates into CASSFSPTDTQYF. Looking up the rest from reference TRBV5-4 and TRBJ2-3 gives the full variable domain: ETGVTQSPTHLIKTRGQQVTLRCSSQSGHNTVSWYQQALGQGPQFIFQYYREEENGRGNFPPRFSGLQFPNYSSELNVNALELDDSALYLCASSFSPTDTQYFGPGTRLTVL.